Below, 27 T cell receptor beta chains from the same sample are listed, as sequenced in a study of shared clonotypes between healthy human individuals. CD45RO-negative, CCR7-positively selected cells formed the naive CD8 fraction, excluding terminally differentiated effector memory CD45RA+ cells. Sequencing used immunoSEQ multiplex PCR; TCRdb keeps in-frame clones, though not all of them. The repertoire has about 2,100,000 clones, around 93% of them found once; the top ten carry more than 1.5%. Sequencing was performed on naive CD8+ T cells from PBMCs. Receptor source: a man aged 18 to 29 in good health. Some clones in this sample may be carry-over from other donors' samples.

This clone occurred once. The gene calls are TRBV7-6 and TRBJ2-2; 14 nucleotides line up with TRBD2. Germline trimming cut 4 bases from V and 3 bases from J; bases unmatched to any gene: 4. The CDR3 spans 17 residues. Germline V CDR1 and CDR2: SGHVS, FNYEAQ. As DNA, the CDR3 is TGTGCCAGCAGCTCCTGGACTAGCGGGAGGTACACCGGGGAGCTGTTTTTT. Translated: CASSSWTSGRYTGELFF. Together with reference TRBV7-6 and TRBJ2-2, the CDR3 gives the full variable domain: GAGVSQSPRYKVTKRGQDVALRCDPISGHVSLYWYRQALGQGPEFLTYFNYEAQQDKSGLPNDRFSAERPEGSISTLTIQRTEQRDSAMYRCASSSWTSGRYTGELFFGEGSRLTVL.

The table lists this clone with a count of one. The V call is TRBV9, the J call TRBJ2-7; D gene uncertain. Trimming cost V 0 bases and J 1 base, with 14 bases left between them. The germline gives CDR1 SGDLS, CDR2 YYNGEE. This CDR3 contains 16 residues. The CDR3 region is CASSVAPEPRSYEQYF. DNA for the CDR3: TGTGCCAGCAGCGTAGCCCCAGAGCCAAGATCCTACGAGCAGTACTTC.

The rearrangement joins TRBV28 to TRBJ2-1, with a tentative D call TRBD2 (6 bases). Trimming pared 6 bases from V and 4 bases from J, leaving 19 bases between. The CDR3 consists of 16 residues. Germline CDR1 and CDR2: MDHEN and SYDVKM. The CDR3 reads CASRRPVGAGYNEQFF. The CDR3 nucleotides read TGTGCCAGCAGACGACCCGTCGGGGCGGGGTACAATGAGCAGTTCTTC.

V is TRBV27 and J is TRBJ2-6; D is unresolved. CDR1 is MNHEY and CDR2 is SMNVEV in the germline V gene (reference sequence). Deletions cut 6 bases from V and 0 bases from J, with 12 bases between. The CDR3 sequence is 16 residues long. CDR3 in DNA: TGTGCCAGCAGCAGCAGATCAGCCTCTGGGGCCAACGTCCTGACTTTC. Translating it yields CASSSRSASGANVLTF.

The chain carries TRBV4-3 and TRBJ2-7, with 7 bases fitting TRBD1. The ends lost 4 bases at V and 2 bases at J; junction bases unmatched: 14. The CDR3 spans 17 residues. Germline V lookup: CDR1 LGHNA, CDR2 YSLEER. The CDR3 DNA reads as TGCGCCAGCAGCCCAAGCTATTACAGGGGTGAGGCCTACGAGCAGTACTTC. Protein product: CASSPSYYRGEAYEQYF.

J is TRBJ2-6 and V is TRBV9, with TRBD2 identical over 7 bases. J gave up 4 bases and V 4 bases, and 5 bases lay outside the gene matches. Looked up from germline, CDR1 is SGDLS and CDR2 is YYNGEE. The CDR3 is made up of 15 amino acids. CDR3 sequence (DNA): TGTGCCAGCAGCCCCCGGGGGGTAGGGGCCAACGTCCTGACTTTC. Protein: CASSPRGVGANVLTF.

The chain combines TRBV5-4 with TRBJ2-1; D possibly corresponds to TRBD2 (6 bases). The CDR3 is 12 amino acids. The germline V and J ends were trimmed by 5 bases and 12 bases, with 15 bases remaining between them. In germline, CDR1 is SGHNT, CDR2 YYREEE (reference sequence). The CDR3 is CASSDRDFRQFF. The DNA of the CDR3 is TGTGCCAGCAGTGACCGGGACTTTCGGCAGTTCTTC.

J is TRBJ1-1 and V is TRBV2; 8 bases are a match to TRBD1. Germline V lookup: CDR1 SNHLY, CDR2 FYNNEI. The CDR3 contains 15 residues. The ends lost 3 bases at V and 0 bases at J; junction bases unmatched: 3. CDR3 loop: CASSERTGMNTEAFF. In nucleotides, the CDR3 is TGTGCCAGCAGTGAGCGGACAGGGATGAACACTGAAGCTTTCTTT.

The chain is built from TRBV27 and TRBJ2-1, with D possibly TRBD2 on 6 matching bases. Germline assignment: CDR1 MNHEY and CDR2 SMNVEV (reference sequence). The CDR3 contains 15 residues. The V and J ends lost 0 bases and 3 bases respectively, with 9 bases between them. The DNA of the CDR3 is TGTGCCAGCAGTTTATCCGCGGAGGGCTACAATGAGCAGTTCTTC. This gives the protein CASSLSAEGYNEQFF.

The V gene is TRBV5-8, the J gene TRBJ2-3, with D uncertain. Germline V gives CDR1 SGHTS, CDR2 YDEGEE. V shed 0 bases and J shed 0 bases, with 14 bases lying between them. CDR3 length equals 17 residues. The CDR3 sequence: CASSLGRHDISTDTQYF. For the CDR3, the DNA is TGTGCCAGCAGCTTGGGGCGACATGACATCAGCACAGATACGCAGTATTTT.

The J gene is TRBJ1-2, the V gene TRBV30; 8 nucleotides agree with TRBD1. Germline lookup yields CDR1 GTSNPN and CDR2 SVGIG (reference sequence). The CDR3 has 15 residues. J gave up 4 bases and V 2 bases, and 9 bases lay outside the gene matches. CDR3 residues: CAWSPNRTGPYGYTF. The CDR3, as DNA: TGTGCCTGGAGTCCTAACAGGACAGGGCCCTATGGCTACACCTTC.

The chain is built from TRBV28 and TRBJ1-1, with D perhaps TRBD1 (6 bases). V was pared by 5 bases and J by 2 bases, with 18 bases between. Germline V lookup: CDR1 MDHEN, CDR2 SYDVKM. The CDR3 loop spans 16 amino acids. CDR3 DNA: TGTGCCAGCAGTGCACCGGGAAACAGGGCTAACACTGAAGCTTTCTTT. Its protein product is CASSAPGNRANTEAFF.

The rearrangement links TRBV5-1 to TRBJ2-6, with 7 bases aligning to TRBD1. Trimming took 0 bases from V and 0 from J; bases not matched to a gene: 6. CDR1 and CDR2 (germline): SGHRS, YFSETQ. The CDR3 contains 18 residues. CDR3 protein: CASSLDTGVLSGANVLTF. CDR3 nucleotides: TGCGCCAGCAGCTTGGATACAGGGGTCCTCTCTGGGGCCAACGTCCTGACTTTC.

V gene TRBV7-8 combines with J gene TRBJ1-2; TRBD1 matches 10 bases. The CDR3 is 15 amino acids. With 1 base clipped from V and 7 bases from J, the junction kept 6 bases outside the gene matches. Germline values: CDR1 SGHVS, CDR2 FQNEAQ. CDR3 sequence reads: CASSLVGTGAVGYTF. The CDR3 coding sequence is TGTGCCAGCAGCTTAGTCGGGACAGGGGCTGTTGGCTACACCTTC. Supplemented by reference TRBV7-8 and TRBJ1-2, the full variable domain reads GAGVSQSPRYKVAKRGQDVALRCDPISGHVSLFWYQQALGQGPEFLTYFQNEAQLDKSGLPSDRFFAERPEGSVSTLKIQRTQQEDSAVYLCASSLVGTGAVGYTFGSGTRLTVV.

V is TRBV2 and J is TRBJ2-4; D ambiguous. The CDR3 runs 14 residues. Germline CDR1 is SNHLY and CDR2 is FYNNEI. Trimming left V 1 base short and J 7 bases short, with 11 bases between. CDR3 sequence reads: CASSEETSLNIQYF. CDR3 bases: TGTGCCAGCAGTGAAGAGACGTCATTGAACATTCAGTACTTC.

This clone was seen a few times. This CDR3 is CASSPWGLSLTEAFF. In nucleotides, the CDR3 is TGTGCCAGCAGCCCCTGGGGCCTATCCCTCACTGAAGCTTTCTTT. V usage is TRBV14 and J usage is TRBJ1-1; D possibly corresponds to TRBD1 (5 bases). Trimming took 4 bases from V and 4 from J, leaving 16 bases between them. Germline V gives CDR1 SGHDN, CDR2 FVKESK. The CDR3 consists of 15 residues.

V gene TRBV28 combines with J gene TRBJ1-1; D not certain. This CDR3 has 13 amino acids. Germline loops: CDR1 MDHEN, CDR2 SYDVKM. The germline V and J ends were trimmed by 6 bases and 0 bases, with 8 bases remaining between them. The CDR3 reads CASRGRMNTEAFF. In DNA form, the CDR3 reads TGTGCCAGCAGGGGGAGAATGAACACTGAAGCTTTCTTT. The whole variable domain, filled in from reference TRBV28 and TRBJ1-1, reads DVKVTQSSRYLVKRTGEKVFLECVQDMDHENMFWYRQDPGLGLRLIYFSYDVKMKEKGDIPEGYSVSREKKERFSLILESASTNQTSMYLCASRGRMNTEAFFGQGTRLTVV.

CDR3 region: CASSFLSPSEETQYF. CDR3 DNA: TGTGCCAGCAGCTTTTTGTCGCCCAGCGAAGAGACCCAGTACTTC. The rearrangement links TRBV7-9 to TRBJ2-5, with D hard to call. The CDR3 consists of 15 residues. Trimming shortened V by 3 bases and J by 3 bases, and 14 bases separated the two germline ends. Germline CDR1 is SEHNR and CDR2 is FQNEAQ (reference sequence).

The chain has TRBV5-1 and TRBJ2-3, with 10 bases lining up with TRBD2. With V trimmed by 2 bases and J by 2 bases, 8 bases remained unmatched. CDR1 is SGHRS, CDR2 YFSETQ, per germline. This CDR3 spans 17 amino acids. CDR3 amino acids: CASSFLGLAAYTDTQYF. The CDR3 DNA sequence: TGCGCCAGCAGCTTTTTAGGACTAGCGGCCTACACAGATACGCAGTATTTT.

This clone was detected once. This chain connects TRBV5-4 to TRBJ2-5; D is ambiguous. The V end lost 0 bases, the J end lost 5 bases, and 11 bases lay between the germline ends. CDR1 and CDR2 (germline): SGHNT, YYREEE (reference sequence). The CDR3 runs to 14 residues. CDR3 region: CASSLAGWVETQYF. CDR3 nucleotides: TGTGCCAGCAGCTTGGCCGGGTGGGTGGAGACCCAGTACTTC.

The rearrangement links TRBV11-2 to TRBJ2-7, with D maybe TRBD2 (6 bases). Germline CDR1 and CDR2: SGHAT and FQNNGV. The CDR3 runs 13 residues. V was shortened by 1 base and J by 7 bases, with 11 bases between the two germline ends. The CDR3 nucleotides are TGTGCCAGCAGCTTAGGGCTCGGAGGGGAGCAGTACTTC. It translates to CASSLGLGGEQYF.

V and J are TRBV29-1 and TRBJ2-5, with D possibly TRBD2 on 5 matching bases. The J call is uncertain, as TRBJ2-7 better fits the DNA end. The germline CDR1 and CDR2 sequences are SQVTM and ANQGSEA. CDR3 length: 13 residues. CDR3 nucleotide sequence: TGCAGCGTTGTCCCCGGTTCGGCGGGCGAGCAGTACTTC. This encodes CSVVPGSAGEQYF.

A note on this clone: One junction end does not reproduce the germline sequence, and a read error may be involved. The rearrangement links TRBV7-2 to TRBJ1-1; D unclear. CDR1 is SGHTA and CDR2 is FQGNSA in the germline V gene. The CDR3 runs to 10 residues. For the CDR3, the DNA is TGTGCCAGCAGCTCTTACTCGCAAACCTTT. Translation: CASSSYSQTF.

The CDR3 region is CASDSPPKYF. In DNA, the CDR3 is TGTGCCAGTGACTCCCCCCCGAAGTACTTC. The gene calls are TRBV9 and TRBJ2-4; D gene uncertain. The germline V gene encodes CDR1 SGDLS and CDR2 YYNGEE. Deletions cut 8 bases from V and 14 bases from J, with 14 bases between. The CDR3 is made up of 10 amino acids.

This clone showed up just once. This rearrangement joins TRBV9 to TRBJ1-5; 7 bases are shared with TRBD1. Germline V lookup: CDR1 SGDLS, CDR2 YYNGEE. CDR3 length: 15 residues. Trimming took 5 bases from V and 1 from J; bases not matched to a gene: 6. The CDR3 DNA follows: TGTGCCAGCAGTGAGGGGGCCGGGAGCAATCAGCCCCAGCATTTT. Residues: CASSEGAGSNQPQHF. The full variable domain, its missing parts supplied by reference TRBV9 and TRBJ1-5, is DSGVTQTPKHLITATGQRVTLRCSPRSGDLSVYWYQQSLDQGLQFLIQYYNGEERAKGNILERFSAQQFPDLHSELNLSSLELGDSALYFCASSEGAGSNQPQHFGDGTRLSIL.

The chain employs TRBV19 and TRBJ1-2, with no clear D. The germline CDR1 and CDR2 sequences are LNHDA and SQIVND (reference sequence). The germline V and J ends were trimmed by 3 bases and 1 base, with 9 bases remaining between them. The CDR3 covers 14 residues. The DNA of the CDR3 is TGTGCCAGTAGTATGCAGGTCCTTAACTATGGCTACACCTTC. It codes for CASSMQVLNYGYTF.

The chain has TRBV27 and TRBJ2-1; 10 bases are shared with TRBD2. This CDR3 comprises 16 residues. Trimming at V came to 3 bases and at J to 6 bases, leaving 8 bases not matched to a gene. Per the germline V gene, CDR1 is MNHEY and CDR2 is SMNVEV (reference sequence). This CDR3 reads CASSFGLAGAGNEQFF. CDR3 DNA sequence: TGTGCCAGCAGTTTTGGGCTAGCGGGAGCGGGCAATGAGCAGTTCTTC.